This T cell receptor beta chain was identified in a study of shared clonotypes between healthy human individuals. Study observations and caveats: Rarefaction analysis demonstrated incomplete sorted-subset sequencing notwithstanding large depth.

CD45RO-negative cells were positively selected for CCR7, leaving out terminally differentiated effector memory CD45RA+ cells. Per germline, CDR1 SGHDN and CDR2 FVKESK. This CDR3 has 14 residues. V was clipped by 1 base and J by 3 bases, with 9 bases between them. Turning to this clone: Its antigen is currently unknown.

Clones were sequenced by immunoSEQ multiplex PCR, and TCRdb holds only the in-frame ones, with some missing. In the table there are about 700,000 clones, about 91% of which are singletons. The sample was naive CD8+ T cells sorted from blood. The sequence was collected from a man aged 25-45 years in good health. V usage is TRBV14 and J usage is TRBJ1-1; no definite D call. CDR3 DNA: TGTGCCAGCAGCCAAGTAGATTGGGACACTGAAGCTTTCTTT. Its translation: CASSQVDWDTEAFF. Together with reference TRBV14 and TRBJ1-1, the CDR3 gives the full variable domain: EAGVTQFPSHSVIEKGQTVTLRCDPISGHDNLYWYRRVMGKEIKFLLHFVKESKQDESGMPNNRFLAERTGGTYSTLKVQPAELEDSGVYFCASSQVDWDTEAFFGQGTRLTVV.